Each of the 30 T cell receptor beta chains below was sequenced from the same sample in a study of shared clonotypes between healthy human individuals. Measured with immunoSEQ multiplex PCR; TCRdb has only the in-frame clones, and not every one. The table records 1 million to 1.2 million clones, roughly 77% of them present only once. Sequenced: memory CD4+ T cells from PBMCs. Subset indicated: CD45RA-negative fraction. The origin of the receptors is a man aged 18 to 35 in good health. Some clones in this sample may be carry-over from other donors' samples.

This clone showed up just once. V is TRBV6-1 and J is TRBJ2-3; D is possibly TRBD1 (6 bases). Germline V gives CDR1 MNHNS, CDR2 SASEGT. The CDR3 is 14 residues long. V lost 10 bases and J lost 1, with 15 bases in between. CDR3 loop: CAINREWGTDTQYF. CDR3 bases: TGTGCCATCAACAGGGAGTGGGGCACAGATACGCAGTATTTT.

The CDR3 region is CASSLARGGYGYTF. CDR3 in DNA: TGTGCCAGCAGCTTAGCGCGGGGGGGCTATGGCTACACCTTC. V is TRBV7-2 and J is TRBJ1-2; possible D gene TRBD1, 5 bases. Trimming stripped 0 bases from V and 4 bases from J, with 9 bases between. The germline V gene encodes CDR1 SGHTA and CDR2 FQGNSA. The CDR3 spans 14 residues.

CDR3 sequence: CASSEERVTDTQYF. The CDR3, as DNA: TGTGCCAGCTCCGAGGAGAGGGTCACAGATACGCAGTATTTT. J is TRBJ2-3 and V is TRBV18; D may be TRBD2 (5 bases). Trimming cost V 6 bases and J 2 bases, with 12 bases left between them. Germline loops: CDR1 KGHSH, CDR2 LQKENI. The CDR3 length is 14 residues.

This clone has only a few counts. This CDR3 reads CASSLQEDGYTF. CDR3 nucleotide sequence: TGTGCCAGCAGCCTACAGGAGGACGGCTACACCTTC. The chain joins TRBV5-4 to TRBJ1-2; D perhaps matches TRBD1 (5 bases). CDR3 length: 12 residues. Germline V gives CDR1 SGHNT, CDR2 YYREEE (reference sequence). V lost 4 bases and J lost 8, with 12 bases in between. Using reference TRBV5-4 and TRBJ1-2 for the parts outside the CDR3, the full variable domain is ETGVTQSPTHLIKTRGQQVTLRCSSQSGHNTVSWYQQALGQGPQFIFQYYREEENGRGNFPPRFSGLQFPNYSSELNVNALELDDSALYLCASSLQEDGYTFGSGTRLTVV.

The chain combines TRBV5-6 with TRBJ2-7; 9 bases line up with TRBD1. Unmatched junction bases numbered 8, after V lost 4 bases and J lost 3 bases. Per the germline V gene, CDR1 is SGHDT and CDR2 is YYEEEE. This CDR3 is 15 amino acids long. The CDR3 sequence is CASSRPGTGIYEQYF. CDR3 nucleotide sequence: TGTGCCAGCAGCCGCCCCGGGACAGGGATCTACGAGCAGTACTTC. Variable domain in full (rest from reference TRBV5-6 and TRBJ2-7): DAGVTQSPTHLIKTRGQQVTLRCSPKSGHDTVSWYQQALGQGPQFIFQYYEEEERQRGNFPDRFSGHQFPNYSSELNVNALLLGDSALYLCASSRPGTGIYEQYFGPGTRLTVT.

J is TRBJ2-1 and V is TRBV19; D is possibly TRBD1 or TRBD2 (6 bases each). Trimming left V 3 bases short and J 4 bases short, with 13 bases between. There are 15 residues in the CDR3. Germline assignment: CDR1 LNHDA and CDR2 SQIVND (reference sequence). CDR3 sequence (DNA): TGTGCCAGTAGTATCGGGGGCCCAGGGTACAATGAGCAGTTCTTC. Translated: CASSIGGPGYNEQFF.

The V and J genes are TRBV25-1 and TRBJ2-5; D possibly uses TRBD1 or TRBD2 (5 bases each). Germline assignment: CDR1 MGHDK and CDR2 SYGVNS. This CDR3 spans 16 amino acids. Deletions cut 2 bases from V and 2 bases from J, with 15 bases between. The CDR3 nucleotides are TGTGCCAGCAGTGAACTCCGGGACGGGCTGCAAGAGACCCAGTACTTC. Encoded protein: CASSELRDGLQETQYF.

The chain carries TRBV9 and TRBJ1-2; 7 positions match TRBD1. Germline V gene sequence: CDR1 SGDLS, CDR2 YYNGEE. The CDR3 has 15 amino acids. V shed 3 bases, J shed 4 bases, and the junction held 9 bases outside the gene matches. As DNA, the CDR3 is TGTGCCAGCAGCGCATACAGGGGAGGGGGCTATGGCTACACCTTC. Amino acids: CASSAYRGGGYGYTF.

This clone was detected only a few times. The chain couples TRBV6-6 to TRBJ1-1; 8 bases line up with TRBD1. V gave up 5 bases and J gave up 1 base; unmatched junction bases: 6. CDR3 length: 15 residues. Germline V gene data show CDR1 as MNHNY and CDR2 as SVGAGI (reference sequence). This chain's CDR3 is CASSTRGQGNTEAFF. CDR3 in DNA: TGTGCCAGCAGTACCCGCGGACAGGGGAACACTGAAGCTTTCTTT.

The genes are TRBV10-3 and TRBJ2-3, with D possibly TRBD2 on 5 matching bases. CDR1 is ENHRY, CDR2 SYGVKD, per germline. This CDR3 is 11 amino acids long. V was clipped by 3 bases and J by 8 bases, with 6 bases between them. As DNA, the CDR3 is TGTGCCATCAGTGATGGGAGTACGCAGTATTTT. Protein product: CAISDGSTQYF.

This clone was seen a few times. This same CDR3 is encoded by further DNA sequences in the sample. The chain uses TRBV5-1 and TRBJ2-1; D might be TRBD2 (5 bases). The V end lost 0 bases, the J end lost 0 bases, and 7 bases lay between the germline ends. There are 15 residues in the CDR3. The V gene's germline CDR1 is SGHRS and CDR2 YFSETQ. The CDR3 loop is CASSLDGNSYNEQFF. The CDR3, as DNA: TGCGCCAGCAGCTTGGACGGGAACTCCTACAATGAGCAGTTCTTC.

The chain carries TRBV21-1 and TRBJ1-3. TRBV21-1 corresponds to a pseudogene. This CDR3 is 12 amino acids long. For the CDR3, the DNA is TGTGCCAGCAGCAACCGGGACCTAAGCACCCTTTTT. Protein sequence: CASSNRDLSTLF.

The chain employs TRBV27 and TRBJ1-3; D might be TRBD1 (6 bases). CDR3 length: 16 amino acids. Germline-derived CDR1 and CDR2 are MNHEY and SMNVEV (reference sequence). Trimming took 4 bases from V and 0 from J, leaving 13 bases between them. CDR3 sequence reads: CASSSYRESSGNTIYF. DNA of the CDR3: TGTGCCAGCAGTTCGTACAGGGAATCCTCTGGAAACACCATATATTTT.

This clone was detected once. The chain recombines TRBV19 with TRBJ2-2; D possibly corresponds to TRBD2 (6 bases). V shed 7 bases and J shed 3 bases, with 15 bases lying between them. The CDR3 contains 15 residues. Germline assignment: CDR1 LNHDA and CDR2 SQIVND (reference sequence). CDR3 protein: CASTISGSYTGELFF. The DNA for the CDR3 is TGTGCCAGTACCATTTCCGGGAGTTACACCGGGGAGCTGTTTTTT. The complete variable domain, with remaining parts taken from reference TRBV19 and TRBJ2-2, reads DGGITQSPKYLFRKEGQNVTLSCEQNLNHDAMYWYRQDPGQGLRLIYYSQIVNDFQKGDIAEGYSVSREKKESFPLTVTSAQKNPTAFYLCASTISGSYTGELFFGEGSRLTVL.

This chain connects TRBV7-9 to TRBJ2-6; TRBD1 aligns across 7 bases. The germline gives CDR1 SEHNR, CDR2 FQNEAQ (reference sequence). This CDR3 region has 16 residues. V gave up 5 bases and J gave up 3 bases; unmatched junction bases: 7. The CDR3 region is CASSHRTGVGANVLTF. For the CDR3, the DNA is TGTGCCAGCAGCCATCGAACAGGGGTTGGGGCCAACGTCCTGACTTTC.

The V gene is TRBV4-1, the J gene TRBJ2-3; 10 nucleotides match TRBD2. The germline CDR1 and CDR2 sequences are MGHRA and YSYEKL. CDR3 length: 16 amino acids. Unmatched junction bases numbered 7, after V lost 1 base and J lost 6 bases. DNA of the CDR3: TGCGCCAGCAGCCAAGTGCGACTAGCGGGCCGGGATACGCAGTATTTT. Protein sequence: CASSQVRLAGRDTQYF.

This clone was detected a few times. V usage is TRBV28 and J usage is TRBJ2-1; tentative D call: TRBD2 (5 bases). The CDR3 sequence is 18 residues long. Germline V gene lookup returns CDR1 MDHEN and CDR2 SYDVKM. V lost 1 base to trimming and J lost 4 bases, with 20 bases between them. CDR3 residues: CASSLFSVRTRGYNEQFF. Here the CDR3 DNA reads TGTGCCAGCAGTTTATTTTCCGTCCGGACCCGAGGGTACAATGAGCAGTTCTTC. Based on the CDR3 plus reference TRBV28 and TRBJ2-1, the full variable domain is DVKVTQSSRYLVKRTGEKVFLECVQDMDHENMFWYRQDPGLGLRLIYFSYDVKMKEKGDIPEGYSVSREKKERFSLILESASTNQTSMYLCASSLFSVRTRGYNEQFFGPGTRLTVL.

The chain has TRBV30 and TRBJ2-6; 7 bases map to TRBD2. Germline CDR1 is GTSNPN and CDR2 is SVGIG (reference sequence). The CDR3 has 17 amino acids. V lost 0 bases to trimming and J lost 0 bases; unmatched junction nucleotides: 5. CDR3 residues: CAWSVGEGHSGANVLTF. CDR3 in DNA: TGTGCCTGGAGTGTAGGGGAGGGGCACTCTGGGGCCAACGTCCTGACTTTC.

Regarding this clone: This same CDR3 is encoded by further DNA sequences in the sample. The rearrangement links TRBV28 to TRBJ1-2; no clear D gene. Trimming cost V 5 bases and J 2 bases, with 12 bases left between them. The V gene's germline CDR1 is MDHEN and CDR2 SYDVKM. The CDR3 loop spans 14 amino acids. CDR3 region: CASSLLGPNYGYTF. The CDR3 region has the DNA TGTGCCAGCAGTCTACTCGGGCCCAACTATGGCTACACCTTC.

The chain recombines TRBV25-1 with TRBJ2-7; D possibly uses TRBD1 or TRBD2 (5 bases each). The CDR3 has 15 residues. Per germline, CDR1 MGHDK and CDR2 SYGVNS. Trimming took 4 bases from V and 4 from J, leaving 17 bases between them. The CDR3 bases are TGTGCCAGCAGTGGTGGGACGCCAGGGAATTACGAGCAGTACTTC. This codes for CASSGGTPGNYEQYF.

This chain uses TRBV21-1 with TRBJ1-1. TRBV21-1 is listed as a pseudogene. The CDR3 sequence is 16 residues long. The CDR3 sequence: CASSLRVGPTGTEAFF. DNA of the CDR3: TGTGCCAGCAGCCTTAGGGTTGGGCCTACGGGGACTGAAGCTTTCTTT.

This chain connects TRBV5-4 to TRBJ1-2; TRBD1 matches at 7 bases. Germline V lookup: CDR1 SGHNT, CDR2 YYREEE (reference sequence). After removal of 4 bases from V and 8 bases from J, the junction contained 5 bases not matched to a gene. The CDR3 covers 12 residues. The chain's CDR3 is CASSMTTGGYTF. The CDR3 DNA sequence: TGTGCCAGCAGCATGACGACAGGGGGCTACACCTTC.

Turning to this clone: The junction shows a germline mismatch at one end, possibly a read error. The chain is built from TRBV12-5 and TRBJ2-1; D remains ambiguous. Germline lookup yields CDR1 LGHNT and CDR2 FRNRAP. This CDR3 has 14 residues. CDR3 coding DNA: TGTGCTAGTGGTTTGGGGCAGACCTACGATGAGCAGTTCTTC. This translates into CASGLGQTYDEQFF.

V usage is TRBV7-6 and J usage is TRBJ1-5; D unresolved. V lost 0 bases and J 5 bases, leaving 5 bases between the germline ends. Germline CDR1 reads SGHVS; CDR2 reads FNYEAQ. This CDR3 comprises 13 residues. The CDR3 here is CASSLAKDQPQHF. As DNA, the CDR3 is TGTGCCAGCAGCTTAGCGAAGGATCAGCCCCAGCATTTT.

The rearrangement uses TRBV2 and TRBJ2-3, with 7 bases fitting TRBD1. This CDR3 has 14 amino acids. Germline trimming cut 3 bases from V and 8 bases from J; bases unmatched to any gene: 8. Looked up from germline, CDR1 is SNHLY and CDR2 is FYNNEI. As DNA, the CDR3 is TGTGCCAGCAGTGAGAGGGGGCTATTCGGTACGCAGTATTTT. Protein product: CASSERGLFGTQYF.

This chain connects TRBV7-9 to TRBJ1-4, with no clear D. This CDR3 is built from 13 residues. V lost 4 bases and J lost 7, with 10 bases in between. In germline, CDR1 is SEHNR, CDR2 FQNEAQ (reference sequence). The CDR3 sequence: CASSSGFIEKLFF. The CDR3, as DNA: TGTGCCAGCAGCTCAGGATTCATTGAAAAACTGTTTTTT.

The rearrangement uses TRBV5-6 and TRBJ1-2; D is uncertain. Trimming took 2 bases from V and 8 from J, leaving 10 bases between them. CDR3 length: 12 amino acids. Germline V gene data show CDR1 as SGHDT and CDR2 as YYEEEE. This chain's CDR3 is CASSLGTAGYTF. CDR3 DNA: TGTGCCAGCAGCTTAGGTACAGCCGGCTACACCTTC.

V usage is TRBV5-1 and J usage is TRBJ2-7; TRBD1 is a possible D gene (6 bases). V was clipped by 3 bases and J by 4 bases, with 20 bases between them. In germline, CDR1 is SGHRS, CDR2 YFSETQ. The CDR3 length is 16 residues. CDR3 bases: TGCGCCAGCAGCTCTACCACAGGGTCAACCCGTTACGAGCAGTACTTC. The encoded protein is CASSSTTGSTRYEQYF.

A single count supports this clone. The chain uses TRBV19 and TRBJ2-7, with 12 bases lining up with TRBD2. In germline, CDR1 is LNHDA, CDR2 SQIVND (reference sequence). This CDR3 comprises 16 residues. The ends lost 4 bases at V and 0 bases at J; junction bases unmatched: 4. The DNA of the CDR3 is TGTGCCAGTAGTAGAGAACTAGCGGGAGGCTCCTACGAGCAGTACTTC. Its protein product is CASSRELAGGSYEQYF.

The V gene is TRBV7-9, the J gene TRBJ1-2, with D possibly being TRBD1 (5 bases). Trimming pared 6 bases from V and 8 bases from J, leaving 16 bases between. This CDR3 has 13 residues. Germline values: CDR1 SEHNR, CDR2 FQNEAQ (reference sequence). The chain's CDR3 is CASRAGTSGGYTF. The CDR3 DNA is TGTGCCAGCAGAGCAGGGACCTCCGGGGGCTACACCTTC.